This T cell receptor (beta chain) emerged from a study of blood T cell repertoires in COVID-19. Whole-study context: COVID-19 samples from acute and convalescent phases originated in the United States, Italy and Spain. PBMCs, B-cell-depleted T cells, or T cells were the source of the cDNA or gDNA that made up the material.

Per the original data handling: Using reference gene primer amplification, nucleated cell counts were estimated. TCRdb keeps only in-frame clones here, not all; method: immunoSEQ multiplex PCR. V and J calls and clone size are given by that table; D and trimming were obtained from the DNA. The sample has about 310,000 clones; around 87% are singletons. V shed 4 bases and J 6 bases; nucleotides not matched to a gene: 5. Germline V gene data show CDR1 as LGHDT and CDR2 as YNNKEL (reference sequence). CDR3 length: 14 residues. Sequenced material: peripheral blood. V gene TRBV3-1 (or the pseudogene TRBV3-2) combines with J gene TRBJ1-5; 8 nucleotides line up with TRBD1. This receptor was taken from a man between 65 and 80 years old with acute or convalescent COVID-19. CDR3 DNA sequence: TGTGCCAGCAGCCCCCAGGGGGCAGGTCAGCCCCAGCATTTT. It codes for CASSPQGAGQPQHF.